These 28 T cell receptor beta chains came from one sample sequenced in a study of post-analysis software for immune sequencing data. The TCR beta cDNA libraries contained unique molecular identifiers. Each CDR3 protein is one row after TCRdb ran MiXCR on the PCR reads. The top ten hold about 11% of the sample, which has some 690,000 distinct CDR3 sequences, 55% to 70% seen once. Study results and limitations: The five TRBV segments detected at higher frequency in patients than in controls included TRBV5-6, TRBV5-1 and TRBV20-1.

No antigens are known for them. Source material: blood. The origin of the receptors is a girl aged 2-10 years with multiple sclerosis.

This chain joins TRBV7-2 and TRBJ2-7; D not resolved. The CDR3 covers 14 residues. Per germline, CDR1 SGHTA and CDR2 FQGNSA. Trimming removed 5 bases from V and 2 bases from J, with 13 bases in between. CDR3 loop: CASSPRMGPYEQYF. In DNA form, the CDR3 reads TGTGCCAGCAGCCCACGCATGGGCCCCTACGAGCAGTACTTC.

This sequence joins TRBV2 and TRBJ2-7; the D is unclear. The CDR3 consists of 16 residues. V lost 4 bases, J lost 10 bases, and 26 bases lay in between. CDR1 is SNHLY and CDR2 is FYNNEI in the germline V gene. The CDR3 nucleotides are TGTGCCAGCAGTGTGGCAGGCGCCTCAGCCAAAAACGTTCAGTACTTC. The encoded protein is CASSVAGASAKNVQYF.

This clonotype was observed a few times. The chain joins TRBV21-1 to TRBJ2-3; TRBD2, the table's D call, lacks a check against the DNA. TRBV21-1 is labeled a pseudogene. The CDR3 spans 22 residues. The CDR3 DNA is TGTGCCAGCAGCAAAGAGAACCCGGGACTAGCGGGGGGACTTATCCGCACAGATACGCAGTATTTT. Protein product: CASSKENPGLAGGLIRTDTQYF.

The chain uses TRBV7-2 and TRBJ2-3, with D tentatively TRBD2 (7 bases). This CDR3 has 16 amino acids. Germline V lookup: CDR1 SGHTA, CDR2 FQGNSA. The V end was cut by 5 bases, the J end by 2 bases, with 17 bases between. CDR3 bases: TGTGCCAGCAGCCCCGGGTGGGGGGGCGTCACAGATACGCAGTATTTT. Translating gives CASSPGWGGVTDTQYF.

CDR3 protein: CASSVELAGGGTQYF. CDR3 DNA sequence: TGTGCCAGCAGCGTAGAATTAGCGGGAGGGGGGACCCAGTACTTC. The genes are TRBV9 and TRBJ2-5; 11 bases map to TRBD2. CDR1 is SGDLS, CDR2 YYNGEE, per germline. The CDR3 length is 15 residues. Germline trimming cut 0 bases from V and 7 bases from J; bases unmatched to any gene: 5.

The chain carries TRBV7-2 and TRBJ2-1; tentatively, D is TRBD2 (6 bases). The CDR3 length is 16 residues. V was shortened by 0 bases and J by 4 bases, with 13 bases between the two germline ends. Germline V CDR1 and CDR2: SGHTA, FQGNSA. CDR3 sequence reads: CASSLAHVGLYNEQFF. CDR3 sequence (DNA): TGTGCCAGCAGCTTAGCCCACGTGGGACTTTACAATGAGCAGTTCTTC.

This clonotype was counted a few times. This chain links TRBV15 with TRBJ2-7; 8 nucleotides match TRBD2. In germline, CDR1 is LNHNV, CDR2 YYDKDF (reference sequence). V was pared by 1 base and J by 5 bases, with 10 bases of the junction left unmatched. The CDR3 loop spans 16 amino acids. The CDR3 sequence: CATSRAGTSKNDEQYF. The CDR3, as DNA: TGTGCCACCAGCAGAGCCGGGACTAGTAAGAACGACGAGCAGTACTTC. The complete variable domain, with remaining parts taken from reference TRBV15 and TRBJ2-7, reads DAMVIQNPRYQVTQFGKPVTLSCSQTLNHNVMYWYQQKSSQAPKLLFHYYDKDFNNEADTPDNFQSRRPNTSFCFLDIRSPGLGDTAMYLCATSRAGTSKNDEQYFGPGTRLTVT.

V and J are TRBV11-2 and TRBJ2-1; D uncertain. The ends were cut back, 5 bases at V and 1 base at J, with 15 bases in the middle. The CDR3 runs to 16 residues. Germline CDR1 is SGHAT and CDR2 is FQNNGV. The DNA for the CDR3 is TGTGCCAGCAGCCGGGTTCGGTGGGGATCCTACAATGAGCAGTTCTTC. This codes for CASSRVRWGSYNEQFF.

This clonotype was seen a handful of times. CDR3: CSVEWNSGYTGELFF. The CDR3 DNA reads as TGCAGCGTTGAATGGAATAGCGGCTACACCGGGGAGCTGTTTTTT. The chain has TRBV29-1 and TRBJ2-2; weak D call: TRBD2 (6 bases). CDR1 is SQVTM and CDR2 is ANQGSEA in the germline V gene. Trimming stripped 2 bases from V and 3 bases from J, with 13 bases between. The CDR3 is made up of 15 amino acids.

This chain's CDR3 is CASSYGGGGEQYF. Here the CDR3 DNA reads TGTGCCAGCAGTTACGGGGGAGGAGGCGAGCAGTACTTC. V is TRBV6-5 and J is TRBJ2-7; D possibly corresponds to TRBD2 (6 bases). CDR1 and CDR2 from the germline V gene are MNHEY and SVGAGI. V lost 2 bases and J 6 bases, leaving 11 bases between the germline ends. There are 13 residues in the CDR3.

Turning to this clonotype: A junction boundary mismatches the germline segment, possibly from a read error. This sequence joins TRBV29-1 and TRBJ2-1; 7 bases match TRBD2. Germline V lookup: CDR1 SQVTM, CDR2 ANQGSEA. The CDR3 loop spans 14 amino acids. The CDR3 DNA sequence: TGCAACGTTGAACCGCGGGAGAGGGGCAATGAGCAGTTCTTC. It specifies CNVEPRERGNEQFF.

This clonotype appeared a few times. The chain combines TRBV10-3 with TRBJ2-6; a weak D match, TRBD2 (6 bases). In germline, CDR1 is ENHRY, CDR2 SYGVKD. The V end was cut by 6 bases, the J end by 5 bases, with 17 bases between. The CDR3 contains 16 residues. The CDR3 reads CAISGDGGSRANVLTF. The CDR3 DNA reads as TGTGCCATCAGCGGGGACGGAGGGTCGCGGGCCAACGTCCTGACTTTC.

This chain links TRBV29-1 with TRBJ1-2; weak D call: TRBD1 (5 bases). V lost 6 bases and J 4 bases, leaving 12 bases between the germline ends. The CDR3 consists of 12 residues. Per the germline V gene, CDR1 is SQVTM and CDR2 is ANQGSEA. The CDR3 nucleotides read TGCAGCGTGCTTTTGGGGGTCTATGGCTACACCTTC. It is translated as CSVLLGVYGYTF.

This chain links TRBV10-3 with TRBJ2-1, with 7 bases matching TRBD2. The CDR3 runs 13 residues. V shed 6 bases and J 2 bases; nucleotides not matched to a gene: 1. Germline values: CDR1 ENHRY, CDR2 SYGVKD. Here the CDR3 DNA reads TGTGCCATCAGGGGGGGGACCTACAATGAGCAGTTCTTC. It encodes CAIRGGTYNEQFF.

CDR3 sequence (DNA): TGCAGTGCTAGGAGGGGAACCAAGGATGGCTACACCTTC. Amino acids: CSARRGTKDGYTF. V gene TRBV20-1 combines with J gene TRBJ1-2; D might be TRBD1 (5 bases). Deletions cut 3 bases from V and 6 bases from J, with 14 bases between. The CDR3 is made up of 13 amino acids. Germline V CDR1 and CDR2: DFQATT, SNEGSKA (reference sequence).

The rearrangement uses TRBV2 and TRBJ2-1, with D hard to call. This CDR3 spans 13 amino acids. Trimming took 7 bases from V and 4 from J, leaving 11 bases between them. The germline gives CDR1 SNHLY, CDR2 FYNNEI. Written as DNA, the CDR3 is TGTGCCAGCACGCCCACAGATTACAATGAGCAGTTCTTC. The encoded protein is CASTPTDYNEQFF. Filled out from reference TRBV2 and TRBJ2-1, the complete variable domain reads EPEVTQTPSHQVTQMGQEVILRCVPISNHLYFYWYRQILGQKVEFLVSFYNNEISEKSEIFDDQFSVERPDGSNFTLKIRSTKLEDSAMYFCASTPTDYNEQFFGPGTRLTVL.

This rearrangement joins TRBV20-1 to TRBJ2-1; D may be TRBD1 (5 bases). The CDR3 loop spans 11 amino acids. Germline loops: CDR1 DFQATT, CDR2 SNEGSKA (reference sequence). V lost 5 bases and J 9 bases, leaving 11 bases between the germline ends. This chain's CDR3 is CSALQAIEQFF. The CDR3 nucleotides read TGCAGTGCTTTACAGGCGATTGAGCAGTTCTTC.

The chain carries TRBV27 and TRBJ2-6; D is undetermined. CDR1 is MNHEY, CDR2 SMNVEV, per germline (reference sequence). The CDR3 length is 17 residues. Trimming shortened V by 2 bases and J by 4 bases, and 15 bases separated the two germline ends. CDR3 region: CASSLILSPGGANVLTF. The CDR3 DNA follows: TGTGCCAGCAGTTTAATCTTATCGCCGGGCGGGGCCAACGTCCTGACTTTC.

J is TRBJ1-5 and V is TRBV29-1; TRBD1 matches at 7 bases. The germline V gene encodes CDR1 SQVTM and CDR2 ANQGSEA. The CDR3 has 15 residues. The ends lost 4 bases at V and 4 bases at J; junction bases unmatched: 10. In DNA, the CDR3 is TGCAGCGTTGCGGCTTCAGGGGGAGGGAATCAGCCCCAGCATTTT. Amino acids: CSVAASGGGNQPQHF.

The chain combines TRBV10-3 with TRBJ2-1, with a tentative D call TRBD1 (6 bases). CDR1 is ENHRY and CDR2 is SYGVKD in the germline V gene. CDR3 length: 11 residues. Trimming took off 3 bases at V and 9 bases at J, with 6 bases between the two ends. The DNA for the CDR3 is TGTGCCATCAGTGAAGGGGGTGAGCAGTTCTTC. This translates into CAISEGGEQFF.

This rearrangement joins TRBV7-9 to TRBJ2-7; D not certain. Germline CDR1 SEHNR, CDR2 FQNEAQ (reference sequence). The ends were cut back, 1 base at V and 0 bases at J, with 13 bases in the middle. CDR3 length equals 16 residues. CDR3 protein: CASSLVVGVSSYEQYF. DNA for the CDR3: TGTGCCAGCAGCTTAGTGGTTGGGGTCAGCTCCTACGAGCAGTACTTC. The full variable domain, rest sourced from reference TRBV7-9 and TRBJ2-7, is DTGVSQNPRHKITKRGQNVTFRCDPISEHNRLYWYRQTLGQGPEFLTYFQNEAQLEKSRLLSDRFSAERPKGSFSTLEIQRTEQGDSAMYLCASSLVVGVSSYEQYFGPGTRLTVT.

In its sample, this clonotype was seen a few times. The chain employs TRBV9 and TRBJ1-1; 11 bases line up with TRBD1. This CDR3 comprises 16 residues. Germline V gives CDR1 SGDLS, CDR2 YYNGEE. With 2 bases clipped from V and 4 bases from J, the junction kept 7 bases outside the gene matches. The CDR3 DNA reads TGTGCCAGCAGCGTCGGACAGGGGGCGGGGGTCACTGAAGCTTTCTTT. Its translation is CASSVGQGAGVTEAFF.

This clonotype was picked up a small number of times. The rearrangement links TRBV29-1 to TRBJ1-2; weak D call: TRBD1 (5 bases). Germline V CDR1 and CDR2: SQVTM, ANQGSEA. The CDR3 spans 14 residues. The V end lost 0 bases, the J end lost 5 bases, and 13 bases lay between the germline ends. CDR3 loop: CSVEDLQGGYGYTF. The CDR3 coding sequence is TGCAGCGTTGAAGATCTTCAGGGAGGGTATGGCTACACCTTC.

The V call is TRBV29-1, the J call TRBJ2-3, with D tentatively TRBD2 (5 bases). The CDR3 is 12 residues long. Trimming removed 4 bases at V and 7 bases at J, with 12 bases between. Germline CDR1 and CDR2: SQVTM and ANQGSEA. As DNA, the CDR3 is TGCAGCGTTGGTCGGAGCGGATATACGCAGTATTTT. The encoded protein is CSVGRSGYTQYF.

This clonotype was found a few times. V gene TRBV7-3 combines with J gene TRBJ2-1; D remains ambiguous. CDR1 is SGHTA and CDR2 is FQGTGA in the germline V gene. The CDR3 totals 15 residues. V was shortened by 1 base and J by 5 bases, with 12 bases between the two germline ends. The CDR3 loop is CASSLSSAYNNEQFF. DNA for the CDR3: TGTGCCAGCAGCTTAAGTTCAGCCTACAACAATGAGCAGTTCTTC.

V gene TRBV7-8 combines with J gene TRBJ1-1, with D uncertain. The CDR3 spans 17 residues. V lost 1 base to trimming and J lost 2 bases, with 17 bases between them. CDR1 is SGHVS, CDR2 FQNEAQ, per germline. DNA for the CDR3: TGTGCCAGCAGCTTAGAATGGAGGGTTTTTGGTAACACTGAAGCTTTCTTT. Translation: CASSLEWRVFGNTEAFF.

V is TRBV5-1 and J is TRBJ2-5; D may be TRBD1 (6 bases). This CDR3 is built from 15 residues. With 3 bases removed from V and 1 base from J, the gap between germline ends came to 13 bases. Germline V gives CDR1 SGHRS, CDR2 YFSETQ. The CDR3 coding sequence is TGCGCCAGCAGCTATGACGGACAGAGCCAAGAGACCCAGTACTTC. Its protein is CASSYDGQSQETQYF.

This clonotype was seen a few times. For the CDR3, the DNA is TGTGCCAGCAGCGGAGAGAGTGGGGTGCAGTACTTC. Translated, it gives CASSGESGVQYF. This chain connects TRBV2 to TRBJ2-4; D gene unclear. The germline V gene encodes CDR1 SNHLY and CDR2 FYNNEI. The CDR3 contains 12 residues. With 6 bases removed from V and 13 bases from J, the gap between germline ends came to 16 bases.